What follows is one T cell receptor beta chain and its context. The assay was immunoSEQ multiplex PCR, and TCRdb's table has in-frame clones only and misses some. The table has tens of thousands of clones, about 76% seen once. This entry belongs to a study of PD-1 blockade in classical Hodgkin lymphoma. Each of the patients experienced relapse following autologous stem cell transplantation, and their brentuximab vedotin exposure differed. This sample comprised peripheral blood mononuclear cells (PBMCs), obtained before the second cycle of nivolumab. This clonotype was obtained from a human donor with classical Hodgkin lymphoma.

The CDR3 DNA is TGTGCCAGTAGTATACAGGAGAGAGCCTACAATGAGCAGTTCTTC. Translated: CASSIQERAYNEQFF. The chain is built from TRBV19 and TRBJ2-1; D gene ambiguous. This CDR3 contains 15 residues. V was clipped by 2 bases and J by 2 bases, with 10 bases between them. CDR1 is LNHDA and CDR2 is SQIVND in the germline V gene (reference sequence).